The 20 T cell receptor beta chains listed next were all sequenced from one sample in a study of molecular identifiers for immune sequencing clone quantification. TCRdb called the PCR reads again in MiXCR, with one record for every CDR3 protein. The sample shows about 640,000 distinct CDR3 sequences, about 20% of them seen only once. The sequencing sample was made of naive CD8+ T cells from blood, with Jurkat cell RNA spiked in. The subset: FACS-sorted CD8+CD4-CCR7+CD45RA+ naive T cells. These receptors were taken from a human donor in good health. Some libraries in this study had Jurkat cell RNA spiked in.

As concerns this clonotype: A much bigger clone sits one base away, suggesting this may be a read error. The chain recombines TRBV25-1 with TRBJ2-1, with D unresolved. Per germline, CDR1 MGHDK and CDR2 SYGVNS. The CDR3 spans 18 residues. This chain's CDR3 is CASREWLGPPGSYNEQFF. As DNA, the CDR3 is TGTGCCAGCAGGGAATGGTTAGGGCCGCCTGGATCCTACAATGAGCAGTTCTTC.

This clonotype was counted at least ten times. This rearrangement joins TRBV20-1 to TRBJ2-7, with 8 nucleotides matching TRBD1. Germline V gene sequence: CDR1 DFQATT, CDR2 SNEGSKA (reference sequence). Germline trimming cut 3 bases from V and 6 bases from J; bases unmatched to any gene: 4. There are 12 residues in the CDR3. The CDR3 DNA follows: TGCAGTGCTAGTGACAGGGGCCTCGAGCAGTACTTC. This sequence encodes CSASDRGLEQYF.

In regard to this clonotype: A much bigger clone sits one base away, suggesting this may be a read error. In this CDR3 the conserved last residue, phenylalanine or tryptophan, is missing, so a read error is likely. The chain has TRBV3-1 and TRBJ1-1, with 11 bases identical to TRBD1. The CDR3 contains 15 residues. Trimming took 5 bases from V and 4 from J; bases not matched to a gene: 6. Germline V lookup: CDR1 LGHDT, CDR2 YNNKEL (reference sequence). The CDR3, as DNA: TGTGCCAGCAGCGGAGCGGGACAGGGGGGCACTGAAGCTTTCTCT. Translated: CASSGAGQGGTEAFS.

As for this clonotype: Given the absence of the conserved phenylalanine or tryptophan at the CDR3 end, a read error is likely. The chain's CDR3 is CASSSGLAGTTDTQYL. For the CDR3, the DNA is TGTGCCAGCAGTTCGGGACTAGCGGGGACCACAGATACGCAGTATTTG. The chain joins TRBV27 to TRBJ2-3; 13 positions agree with TRBD2. J gave up 2 bases and V 4 bases, and 3 bases lay outside the gene matches. Germline-derived CDR1 and CDR2 are MNHEY and SMNVEV (reference sequence). CDR3 size: 16 residues.

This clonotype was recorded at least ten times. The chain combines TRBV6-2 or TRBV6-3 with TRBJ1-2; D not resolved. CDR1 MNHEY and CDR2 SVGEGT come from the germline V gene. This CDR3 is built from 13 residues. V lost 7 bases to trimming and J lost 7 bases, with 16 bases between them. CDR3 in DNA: TGTGCCAGCAATGCCGGGAACCCAGGTGGCTACACCTTC. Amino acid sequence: CASNAGNPGGYTF.

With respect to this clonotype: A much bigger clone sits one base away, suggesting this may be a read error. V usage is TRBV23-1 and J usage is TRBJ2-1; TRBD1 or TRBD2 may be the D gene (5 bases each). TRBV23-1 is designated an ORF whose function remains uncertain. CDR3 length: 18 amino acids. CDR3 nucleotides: TGCGCCAGCAGTCAAACCCTCCCCCGGGACCGATCCTACAATGAGCGGTTCTTC. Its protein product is CASSQTLPRDRSYNERFF.

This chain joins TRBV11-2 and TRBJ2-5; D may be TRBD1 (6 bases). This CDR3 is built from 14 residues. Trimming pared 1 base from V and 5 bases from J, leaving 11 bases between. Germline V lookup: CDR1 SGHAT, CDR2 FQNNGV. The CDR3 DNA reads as TGTGCCAGCAGCTTAGTGGGGCAGGGGGAGACCCAGTACTTC. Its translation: CASSLVGQGETQYF.

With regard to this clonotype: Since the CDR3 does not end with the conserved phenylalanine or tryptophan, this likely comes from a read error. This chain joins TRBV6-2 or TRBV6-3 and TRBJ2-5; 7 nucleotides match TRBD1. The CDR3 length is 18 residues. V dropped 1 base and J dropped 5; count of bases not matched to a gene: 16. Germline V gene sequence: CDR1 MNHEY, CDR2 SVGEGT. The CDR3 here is CASSYLDRAMSSWETQYL. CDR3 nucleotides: TGTGCCAGCAGTTACTTAGACAGGGCGATGAGTTCTTGGGAGACCCAGTACCTC.

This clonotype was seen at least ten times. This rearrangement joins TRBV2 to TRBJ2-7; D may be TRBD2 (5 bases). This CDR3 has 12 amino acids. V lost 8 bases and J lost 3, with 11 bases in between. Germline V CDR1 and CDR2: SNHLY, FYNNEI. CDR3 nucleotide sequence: TGTGCCAGCCATGGCGAGGGCTACGAGCAGTACTTC. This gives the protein CASHGEGYEQYF.

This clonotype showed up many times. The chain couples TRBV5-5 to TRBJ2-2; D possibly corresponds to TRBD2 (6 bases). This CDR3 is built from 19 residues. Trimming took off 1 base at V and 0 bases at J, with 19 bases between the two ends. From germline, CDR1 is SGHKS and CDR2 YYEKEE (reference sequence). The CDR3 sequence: CASSLSGLIGGANTGELFF. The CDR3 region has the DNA TGTGCCAGCAGCTTGTCGGGGCTGATCGGCGGGGCGAACACCGGGGAGCTGTTTTTT. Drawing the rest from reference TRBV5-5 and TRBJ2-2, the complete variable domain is DAGVTQSPTHLIKTRGQQVTLRCSPISGHKSVSWYQQVLGQGPQFIFQYYEKEERGRGNFPDRFSARQFPNYSSELNVNALLLGDSALYLCASSLSGLIGGANTGELFFGEGSRLTVL.

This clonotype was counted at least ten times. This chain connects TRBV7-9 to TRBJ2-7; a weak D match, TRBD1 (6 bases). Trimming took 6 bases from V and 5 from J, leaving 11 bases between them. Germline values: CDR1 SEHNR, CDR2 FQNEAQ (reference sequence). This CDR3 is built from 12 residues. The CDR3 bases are TGTGCCAGCAGGGCATCAGGGGACGAGCAGTACTTC. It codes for CASRASGDEQYF.

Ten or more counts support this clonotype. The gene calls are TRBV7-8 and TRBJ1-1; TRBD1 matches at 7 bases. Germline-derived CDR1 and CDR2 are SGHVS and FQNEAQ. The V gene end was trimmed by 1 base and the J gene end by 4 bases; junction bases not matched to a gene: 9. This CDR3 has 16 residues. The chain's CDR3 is CASSLDYPGGGTEAFF. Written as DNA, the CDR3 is TGTGCCAGCAGCTTAGACTACCCAGGGGGGGGCACTGAAGCTTTCTTT.

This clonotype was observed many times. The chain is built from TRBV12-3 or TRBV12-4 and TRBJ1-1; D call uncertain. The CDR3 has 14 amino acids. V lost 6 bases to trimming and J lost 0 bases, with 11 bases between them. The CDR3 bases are TGTGCCAGCAGCCTAGCCGGTCTGAACACTGAAGCTTTCTTT. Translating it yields CASSLAGLNTEAFF.

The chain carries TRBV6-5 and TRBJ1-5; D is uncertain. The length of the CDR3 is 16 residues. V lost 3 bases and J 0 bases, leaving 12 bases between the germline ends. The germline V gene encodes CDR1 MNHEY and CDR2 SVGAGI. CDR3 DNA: TGTGCCAGCAGTTATTCTGGACCCTATAGCAATCAGCCCCAGCATTTT. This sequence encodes CASSYSGPYSNQPQHF.

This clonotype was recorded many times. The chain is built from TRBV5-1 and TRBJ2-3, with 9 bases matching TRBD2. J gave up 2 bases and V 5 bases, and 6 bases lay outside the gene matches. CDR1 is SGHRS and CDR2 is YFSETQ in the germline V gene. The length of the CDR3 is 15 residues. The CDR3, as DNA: TGCGCCAGCAGTATCCTAGCGGGACCCACAGATACGCAGTATTTT. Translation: CASSILAGPTDTQYF.

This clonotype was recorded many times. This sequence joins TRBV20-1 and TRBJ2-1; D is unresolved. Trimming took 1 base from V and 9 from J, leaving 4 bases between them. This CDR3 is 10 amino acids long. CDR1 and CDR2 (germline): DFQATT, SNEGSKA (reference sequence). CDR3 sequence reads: CSARVSEQFF. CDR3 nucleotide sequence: TGCAGTGCTAGAGTGTCTGAGCAGTTCTTC.

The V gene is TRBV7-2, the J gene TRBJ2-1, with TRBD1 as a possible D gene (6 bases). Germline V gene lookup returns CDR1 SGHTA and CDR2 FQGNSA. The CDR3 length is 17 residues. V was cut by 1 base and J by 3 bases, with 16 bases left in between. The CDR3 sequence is CASSLGDTGEGYNEQFF. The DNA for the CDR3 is TGTGCCAGCAGCTTAGGGGACACAGGAGAGGGCTACAATGAGCAGTTCTTC.

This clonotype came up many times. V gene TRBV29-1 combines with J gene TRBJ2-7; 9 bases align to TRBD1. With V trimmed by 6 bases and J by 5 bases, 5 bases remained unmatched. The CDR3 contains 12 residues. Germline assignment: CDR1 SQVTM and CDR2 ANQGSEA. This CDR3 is CSVRDRDHEQYF. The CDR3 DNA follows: TGCAGCGTCAGGGACAGGGACCACGAGCAGTACTTC.

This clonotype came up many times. The CDR3: CASNPEGGTEAFF. Written as DNA, the CDR3 is TGTGCCAGCAACCCAGAAGGGGGTACTGAAGCTTTCTTT. The chain combines TRBV7-8 with TRBJ1-1; D might be TRBD1 (6 bases). Per the germline V gene, CDR1 is SGHVS and CDR2 is FQNEAQ. V shed 7 bases and J shed 5 bases, with 14 bases lying between them. The CDR3 has 13 amino acids.

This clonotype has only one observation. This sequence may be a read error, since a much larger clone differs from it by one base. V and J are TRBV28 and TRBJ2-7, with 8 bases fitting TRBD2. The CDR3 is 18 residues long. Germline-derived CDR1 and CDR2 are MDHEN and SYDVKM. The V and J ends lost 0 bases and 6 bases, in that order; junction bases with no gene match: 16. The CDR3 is CASSLWPGTNGGDGEQYF. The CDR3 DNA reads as TGTGCCAGCAGTTTATGGCCCGGGACTAACGGGGGGGATGGCGAGCAGTACTTC.